Here is one T cell receptor beta chain with its context. Its specificity is not known. This entry is derived from a study of CD4 T cell repertoires in COVID-19. Background on the study: Other coronavirus spike proteins restimulated relabeled CFSE-low cells expanded with IL-2 for roughly eleven days. Overall study findings and caveats: Some SARS-CoV-2 clonotypes, between roughly 6 and 25%, recurred in SARS-CoV and/or HKU1 cultures. Sharing of several most expanded SARS-CoV-2-reactive clonotypes across memory subsets suggested intraclonal diversification.

Trimming took 6 bases from V and 1 from J; bases not matched to a gene: 14. There are 19 residues in the CDR3. Looked up from germline, CDR1 is KGHSH and CDR2 is LQKENI. The memory T cells were sequenced right after ex vivo isolation, without culture. Sequenced by immunoSEQ multiplex PCR; TCRdb stores in-frame clones only, minus some. The sample consists of under 30,000 clones, over 90% of them appearing once. The TCR comes from a human donor who had COVID-19. Specimen: circulating follicular helper CD4+ T cells (cTfh) from blood, collected before the COVID-19 pandemic. This sequence joins TRBV18 and TRBJ2-6; TRBD1 agrees at 8 bases. In DNA, the CDR3 is TGTGCCAGCTCGCCCCCCCCGCAGGGGGCTTTTTCTGGGGCCAACGTCCTGACTTTC. This gives the protein CASSPPPQGAFSGANVLTF.